These 21 T cell receptor beta chains were all obtained from the same sample, sequenced in a study of identifying expanded T cells in peripheral blood. This table comes from immunoSEQ multiplex PCR, and its TCRdb copy is limited to in-frame clones, with some not included. This table holds about 86,000 clones, about 88% found once. The sample consisted of blood. Every receptor here comes from a person between 18 and 75 years old in good health.

The chain employs TRBV11-3 and TRBJ2-1; perhaps TRBD1 as D (6 bases). Germline CDR1 reads SGHNT; CDR2 reads YENEEA. This CDR3 region has 15 residues. V shed 0 bases and J shed 4 bases, with 10 bases lying between them. The CDR3 coding sequence is TGTGCCAGCAGCTTAGAACAGGGTTCGTACAATGAGCAGTTCTTC. Translated, it gives CASSLEQGSYNEQFF.

The chain links TRBV11-2 to TRBJ1-4; 7 bases are shared with TRBD1. This CDR3 is 14 amino acids long. CDR1 and CDR2 from the germline V gene are SGHAT and FQNNGV. V shed 5 bases and J 7 bases; nucleotides not matched to a gene: 7. In DNA, the CDR3 is TGTGCCAGCAGCAACAGGGGTGAGGGTGAAAAACTGTTTTTT. Encoded protein: CASSNRGEGEKLFF. The full variable domain, its missing parts supplied by reference TRBV11-2 and TRBJ1-4, is EAGVAQSPRYKIIEKRQSVAFWCNPISGHATLYWYQQILGQGPKLLIQFQNNGVVDDSQLPKDRFSAERLKGVDSTLKIQPAKLEDSAVYLCASSNRGEGEKLFFGSGTQLSVL.

The V gene is TRBV6-5, the J gene TRBJ1-1; D unresolved. This CDR3 has 15 residues. Germline assignment: CDR1 MNHEY and CDR2 SVGAGI. Trimming shortened V by 4 bases and J by 0 bases, and 12 bases separated the two germline ends. CDR3 loop: CASSLGGSMNTEAFF. The CDR3, as DNA: TGTGCCAGCAGTTTAGGAGGGAGCATGAACACTGAAGCTTTCTTT.

The chain uses TRBV19 and TRBJ1-5; tentative D call: TRBD1 (6 bases). V lost 6 bases and J 6 bases, leaving 18 bases between the germline ends. CDR3 length equals 15 residues. Germline V gene sequence: CDR1 LNHDA, CDR2 SQIVND (reference sequence). The CDR3 coding sequence is TGTGCCAGTAGCCCCCGAGTGGGGGCGGGTCAGCCCCAGCATTTT. Translated, it gives CASSPRVGAGQPQHF.

The rearrangement joins TRBV29-1 to TRBJ1-4; D gene unclear. This CDR3 has 14 amino acids. Trimming pared 0 bases from V and 8 bases from J, leaving 13 bases between. Germline lookup yields CDR1 SQVTM and CDR2 ANQGSEA. The CDR3 DNA follows: TGCAGCGTTGAAGATTCACGGACGGGAGAAAAACTGTTTTTT. It codes for CSVEDSRTGEKLFF.

The V call is TRBV5-8, the J call TRBJ2-7; 7 bases fit TRBD1. Looked up from germline, CDR1 is SGHTS and CDR2 is YDEGEE. Trimming at V came to 4 bases and at J to 3 bases, leaving 10 bases not matched to a gene. This CDR3 is 15 amino acids long. This CDR3 is CASSPGTASFYEQYF. DNA of the CDR3: TGTGCCAGCAGCCCAGGGACAGCAAGCTTCTACGAGCAGTACTTC. The complete variable domain, with remaining parts taken from reference TRBV5-8 and TRBJ2-7, reads EAGVTQSPTHLIKTRGQQATLRCSPISGHTSVYWYQQALGLGLQFLLWYDEGEERNRGNFPPRFSGRQFPNYSSELNVNALELEDSALYLCASSPGTASFYEQYFGPGTRLTVT.

The chain links TRBV4-3 to TRBJ2-7, with D possibly being TRBD1 (5 bases). The germline V gene encodes CDR1 LGHNA and CDR2 YSLEER. Trimming pared 0 bases from V and 3 bases from J, leaving 12 bases between. This CDR3 region has 15 residues. The CDR3 spells CASSQDDRYSYEQYF. As DNA, the CDR3 is TGCGCCAGCAGCCAAGACGACAGATACAGCTACGAGCAGTACTTC.

The chain uses TRBV7-2 and TRBJ1-1; tentatively, D is TRBD1 (5 bases). This CDR3 contains 15 residues. Germline loops: CDR1 SGHTA, CDR2 FQGNSA. The germline V and J ends were trimmed by 8 bases and 8 bases, with 24 bases remaining between them. The CDR3 spells CASGTRGRAKLEAFF. DNA for the CDR3: TGTGCCAGCGGGACGAGGGGCAGGGCAAAACTCGAAGCTTTCTTT.

The chain links TRBV11-2 to TRBJ2-1; D unresolved. The CDR3 runs to 14 residues. V gave up 4 bases and J gave up 12 bases, with 19 bases separating them. Germline values: CDR1 SGHAT, CDR2 FQNNGV. The CDR3 loop is CASSSSPASVLQFF. CDR3 coding DNA: TGTGCCAGCAGCTCCTCACCCGCCTCCGTTTTGCAGTTCTTC.

The chain uses TRBV7-9 and TRBJ2-2, with unresolved D. The CDR3 runs 15 residues. In germline, CDR1 is SEHNR, CDR2 FQNEAQ (reference sequence). The V and J ends lost 2 bases and 0 bases respectively, with 7 bases between them. The CDR3 sequence is CASSLSGTNTGELFF. The CDR3 bases are TGTGCCAGCAGCTTATCAGGCACGAACACCGGGGAGCTGTTTTTT.

The chain links TRBV28 to TRBJ1-1; 7 bases align to TRBD1. V shed 6 bases, J shed 6 bases, and the junction held 19 bases outside the gene matches. CDR1 and CDR2 (germline): MDHEN, SYDVKM. CDR3 length: 17 amino acids. DNA of the CDR3: TGTGCCAGCAGCAAACTACGAACCCCATACAGGGGCGCTGAAGCTTTCTTT. This translates into CASSKLRTPYRGAEAFF.

This clone occurred a few times. J is TRBJ1-6 and V is TRBV6-1; D ambiguous. The ends were cut back, 4 bases at V and 7 bases at J, with 14 bases in the middle. The CDR3 runs to 15 residues. Germline CDR1 MNHNS, CDR2 SASEGT. The CDR3 protein is CASSAVRRINSPLHF. The CDR3 coding sequence is TGTGCCAGCAGTGCGGTTAGACGGATAAATTCACCCCTCCACTTT.

DNA of the CDR3: TGTGCCAGCAAGATAGCAGATCATCAGCCCCAGCATTTT. It encodes CASKIADHQPQHF. This chain connects TRBV6-5 to TRBJ1-5; no firm D call. CDR3 length: 13 amino acids. Between the trimmed V and J ends, which lost 7 bases and 5 bases, there was a span of 12 bases. Germline lookup yields CDR1 MNHEY and CDR2 SVGAGI.

This clone has a single count. The chain employs TRBV5-1 and TRBJ1-4; 7 bases match TRBD1. The CDR3 length is 22 residues. Looked up from germline, CDR1 is SGHRS and CDR2 is YFSETQ. The V segment lost 4 bases and the J segment 6 bases; nucleotides outside the gene matches: 30. The CDR3 is CASSTLAIRQGVAGMLYEKLFF. CDR3 DNA: TGCGCCAGCAGCACCCTAGCTATCCGACAGGGAGTCGCGGGCATGTTGTATGAAAAACTGTTTTTT.

The chain couples TRBV4-3 to TRBJ1-2; D gene unclear. The CDR3 covers 14 residues. The V and J ends lost 1 base and 11 bases respectively, with 17 bases between them. The V gene's germline CDR1 is LGHNA and CDR2 YSLEER. The CDR3: CASSQGRENEGYTF. The CDR3 DNA sequence: TGCGCCAGCAGCCAAGGAAGGGAGAACGAAGGGTACACCTTC.

The chain is built from TRBV13 and TRBJ2-5; TRBD2 matches 8 bases. J gave up 5 bases and V 5 bases, and 13 bases lay outside the gene matches. CDR1 PRHDT and CDR2 FYEKMQ come from the germline V gene (reference sequence). The CDR3 loop spans 16 amino acids. The CDR3 coding sequence is TGTGCCAGCAGCCCGGGTTGGAGCGGGGGCCGGGAGACCCAGTACTTC. Its protein product is CASSPGWSGGRETQYF.

V gene TRBV6-4 combines with J gene TRBJ1-2; 7 bases align to TRBD1. J was trimmed by 6 bases and V by 4 bases; bases with no gene match: 11. This CDR3 region has 15 residues. CDR1 is MRHNA and CDR2 is SNTAGT in the germline V gene. The CDR3 region has the DNA TGTGCCAGCAGTGGACAGGGACGAGGGGGAGATGGCTACACCTTC. Protein product: CASSGQGRGGDGYTF.

The rearrangement uses TRBV7-2 and TRBJ1-2; the D is unclear. CDR1 and CDR2 (germline): SGHTA, FQGNSA. CDR3 length: 13 amino acids. V gave up 6 bases and J gave up 5 bases, with 13 bases separating them. The CDR3 coding sequence is TGTGCCAGCAGTATCGACACAGTATATGGCTACACCTTC. This translates into CASSIDTVYGYTF.

This chain connects TRBV10-3 to TRBJ2-7, with D possibly TRBD2 on 5 matching bases. The CDR3 covers 14 residues. Germline CDR1 reads ENHRY; CDR2 reads SYGVKD. The germline V and J ends were trimmed by 2 bases and 5 bases, with 13 bases remaining between them. The chain's CDR3 is CAISEPGMWHEQYF. The CDR3 nucleotides read TGTGCCATCAGTGAGCCGGGAATGTGGCACGAGCAGTACTTC.

The chain has TRBV5-1 and TRBJ1-1; D remains unclear. Trimming pared 0 bases from V and 1 base from J, leaving 7 bases between. Germline V lookup: CDR1 SGHRS, CDR2 YFSETQ. This CDR3 comprises 14 residues. The CDR3 bases are TGCGCCAGCAGCTTGGCCAGTCCGAACACTGAAGCTTTCTTT. It codes for CASSLASPNTEAFF.

This clone is a singleton in its sample. The chain employs TRBV5-4 and TRBJ1-2; D is possibly TRBD1 (5 bases). Germline lookup yields CDR1 SGHNT and CDR2 YYREEE (reference sequence). The CDR3 loop spans 13 amino acids. V was pared by 4 bases and J by 6 bases, with 13 bases between. CDR3 coding DNA: TGTGCCAGCAGCAGGTTAGGGGTTGATGGCTACACCTTC. Translation: CASSRLGVDGYTF.